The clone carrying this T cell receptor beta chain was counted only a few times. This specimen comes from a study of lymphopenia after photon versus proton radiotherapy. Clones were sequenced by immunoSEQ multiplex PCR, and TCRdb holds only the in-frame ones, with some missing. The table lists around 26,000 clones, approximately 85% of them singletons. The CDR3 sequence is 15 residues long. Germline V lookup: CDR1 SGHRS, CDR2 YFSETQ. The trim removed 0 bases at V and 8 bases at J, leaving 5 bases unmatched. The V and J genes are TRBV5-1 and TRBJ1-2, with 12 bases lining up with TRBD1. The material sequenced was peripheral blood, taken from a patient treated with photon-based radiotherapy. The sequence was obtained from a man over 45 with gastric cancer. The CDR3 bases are TGCGCCAGCAGCTTGGATGGGACAGGGGGCCGGGGCTACACCTTC. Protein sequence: CASSLDGTGGRGYTF.